What follows are 11 T cell receptor beta chains derived from one specimen sequenced in a study of OX40 agonist ivuxolimab in advanced cancers. TCRdb's table, derived via immunoSEQ multiplex PCR, lists solely in-frame clones and lacks some. The profile shows fewer than 95,000 clones, just under 90% of them singletons. The specimen comprised CD4+ or CD8+ T cells sorted from blood, sampled in a trial of the OX40 agonist ivuxolimab. The receptors derive from an adult with an advanced solid tumor such as melanoma, head and neck, liver or kidney cancer.

There are a few counts of this clone. V is TRBV7-9 and J is TRBJ2-7, with D unclear. Germline lookup yields CDR1 SEHNR and CDR2 FQNEAQ (reference sequence). V lost 5 bases and J 3 bases, leaving 8 bases between the germline ends. The CDR3 loop spans 12 amino acids. The CDR3 reads CASSPTGYEQYF. The CDR3, as DNA: TGTGCCAGCAGCCCCACGGGCTACGAGCAGTACTTC.

The chain joins TRBV27 to TRBJ1-3, with a possible D match to TRBD1 (5 bases). CDR3 length equals 15 residues. The ends were cut back, 0 bases at V and 3 bases at J, with 9 bases in the middle. CDR1 is MNHEY and CDR2 is SMNVEV in the germline V gene (reference sequence). The CDR3 here is CASSLSGTVGNTIYF. For the CDR3, the DNA is TGTGCCAGCAGTTTATCGGGGACGGTTGGAAACACCATATATTTT.

The chain uses TRBV4-1 and TRBJ2-7; the match to TRBD1 covers 7 bases. In germline, CDR1 is MGHRA, CDR2 YSYEKL. CDR3 length: 16 residues. Unmatched junction bases numbered 7, after V lost 0 bases and J lost 2 bases. Here the CDR3 DNA reads TGCGCCAGCAGCCAAGAATACCAGGGGGTCCCCTACGAGCAGTACTTC. Its translation: CASSQEYQGVPYEQYF.

This clone was counted a few times. CDR3 DNA: TGTGCCTGGAGCGTACCGGGGCCTATCATCTCTGGGGCCAACGTCCTGACTTTC. Amino acid sequence: CAWSVPGPIISGANVLTF. The J gene is TRBJ2-6, the V gene TRBV30; either TRBD1 or TRBD2 may fit D (5 bases each). Germline-derived CDR1 and CDR2 are GTSNPN and SVGIG (reference sequence). The CDR3 has 18 amino acids. Deletions cut 3 bases from V and 0 bases from J, with 18 bases between.

As DNA, the CDR3 is TGTGCTACTGGGGATCAAGAGACCCAGTACTTC. This gives the protein CATGDQETQYF. V is TRBV7-9 and J is TRBJ2-5, with D hard to call. The CDR3 contains 11 residues. Germline lookup yields CDR1 SEHNR and CDR2 FQNEAQ (reference sequence).

The rearrangement joins TRBV27 to TRBJ1-1, with D maybe TRBD1 (5 bases). Germline lookup yields CDR1 MNHEY and CDR2 SMNVEV (reference sequence). This CDR3 has 14 residues. Trimming took off 5 bases at V and 7 bases at J, with 17 bases between the two ends. CDR3 in amino acids: CASSAMGTASEAFF. The CDR3 nucleotides read TGTGCCAGCAGTGCAATGGGGACTGCCAGTGAAGCTTTCTTT.

This sequence joins TRBV28 and TRBJ1-5; no firm D call. Germline V gene lookup returns CDR1 MDHEN and CDR2 SYDVKM. This CDR3 has 15 amino acids. Deletions cut 2 bases from V and 5 bases from J, with 13 bases between. For the CDR3, the DNA is TGTGCCAGCAGTTTACCCGCCCTGCCCGATCAGCCCCAGCATTTT. Translated: CASSLPALPDQPQHF.

The rearrangement links TRBV7-9 to TRBJ2-7; a possible D gene is TRBD1 (5 bases). The CDR3 runs 14 residues. V dropped 4 bases and J dropped 3 bases, with 13 bases sitting between them. Germline-derived CDR1 and CDR2 are SEHNR and FQNEAQ (reference sequence). CDR3 bases: TGTGCCAGCAGCTCTCACACAAGGGGCTACGAGCAGTACTTC. It is translated as CASSSHTRGYEQYF.

The chain has TRBV2 and TRBJ1-2; 8 bases are shared with TRBD1. The CDR3 has 16 amino acids. CDR1 and CDR2 from the germline V gene are SNHLY and FYNNEI. Trimming cost V 3 bases and J 2 bases; bases outside gene matches: 8. The CDR3 nucleotides read TGTGCCAGCAGTGATGCCGGGACAGGCGGAAACTATGGCTACACCTTC. This translates into CASSDAGTGGNYGYTF.

CDR3 DNA sequence: TGTGCCAGCAGCCCTCGCCAGGGTAGTCGCACAGATACGCAGTATTTT. This encodes CASSPRQGSRTDTQYF. The rearrangement joins TRBV9 to TRBJ2-3; tentatively, D is TRBD1 (5 bases). This CDR3 contains 16 residues. The ends were cut back, 4 bases at V and 1 base at J, with 16 bases in the middle. Germline V gene sequence: CDR1 SGDLS, CDR2 YYNGEE.

The J gene is TRBJ2-4, the V gene TRBV7-9, with D unclear. Germline CDR1 reads SEHNR; CDR2 reads FQNEAQ (reference sequence). The CDR3 loop spans 14 amino acids. Trimming removed 2 bases at V and 6 bases at J, with 11 bases between. The CDR3 spells CASSLITGANIQYF. The CDR3 coding sequence is TGTGCCAGCAGCTTAATTACTGGAGCAAACATTCAGTACTTC.